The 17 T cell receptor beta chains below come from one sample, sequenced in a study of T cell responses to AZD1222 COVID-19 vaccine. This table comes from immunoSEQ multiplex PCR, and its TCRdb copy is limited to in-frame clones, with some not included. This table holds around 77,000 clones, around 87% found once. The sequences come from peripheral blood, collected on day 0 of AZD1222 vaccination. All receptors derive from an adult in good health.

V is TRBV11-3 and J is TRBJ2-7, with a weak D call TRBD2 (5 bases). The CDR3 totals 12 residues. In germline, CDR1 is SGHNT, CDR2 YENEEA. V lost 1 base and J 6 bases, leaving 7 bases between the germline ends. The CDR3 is CASSLVEGEQYF. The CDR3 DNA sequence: TGTGCCAGCAGCTTAGTTGAGGGCGAGCAGTACTTC.

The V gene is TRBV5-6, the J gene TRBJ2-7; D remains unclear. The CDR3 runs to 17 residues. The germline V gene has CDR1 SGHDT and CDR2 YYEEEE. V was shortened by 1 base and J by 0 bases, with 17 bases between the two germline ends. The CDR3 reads CASSLRVNVMSSYEQYF. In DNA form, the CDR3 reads TGTGCCAGCAGCTTGCGGGTAAACGTAATGTCCTCCTACGAGCAGTACTTC.

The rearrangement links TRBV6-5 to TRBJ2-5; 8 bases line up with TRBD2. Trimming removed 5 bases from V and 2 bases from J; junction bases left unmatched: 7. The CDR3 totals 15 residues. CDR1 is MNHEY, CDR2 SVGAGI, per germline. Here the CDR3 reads CASSTGGGIQETQYF. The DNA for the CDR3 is TGTGCCAGCAGTACCGGGGGGGGGATTCAAGAGACCCAGTACTTC.

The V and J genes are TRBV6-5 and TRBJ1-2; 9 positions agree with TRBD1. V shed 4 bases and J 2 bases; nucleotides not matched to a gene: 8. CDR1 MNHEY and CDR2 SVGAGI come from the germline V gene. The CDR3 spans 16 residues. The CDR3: CASSSQGQGGNYGYTF. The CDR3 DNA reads TGTGCCAGCAGTTCCCAGGGACAGGGAGGGAACTATGGCTACACCTTC.

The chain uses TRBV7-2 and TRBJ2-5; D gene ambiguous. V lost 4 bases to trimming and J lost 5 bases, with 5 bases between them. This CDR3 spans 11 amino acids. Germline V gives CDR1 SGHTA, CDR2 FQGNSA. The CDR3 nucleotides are TGTGCCAGCAGCTCTTGGGAGACCCAGTACTTC. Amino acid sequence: CASSSWETQYF.

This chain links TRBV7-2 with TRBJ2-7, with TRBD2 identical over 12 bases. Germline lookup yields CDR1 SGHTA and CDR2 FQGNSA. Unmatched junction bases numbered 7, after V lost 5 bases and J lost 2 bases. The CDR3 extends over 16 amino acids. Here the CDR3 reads CASSATLAGGPYEQYF. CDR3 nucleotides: TGTGCCAGCAGCGCCACCCTAGCGGGGGGGCCCTACGAGCAGTACTTC. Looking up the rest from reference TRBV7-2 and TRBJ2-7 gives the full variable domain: GAGVSQSPSNKVTEKGKDVELRCDPISGHTALYWYRQSLGQGLEFLIYFQGNSAPDKSGLPSDRFSAERTGGSVSTLTIQRTQQEDSAVYLCASSATLAGGPYEQYFGPGTRLTVT.

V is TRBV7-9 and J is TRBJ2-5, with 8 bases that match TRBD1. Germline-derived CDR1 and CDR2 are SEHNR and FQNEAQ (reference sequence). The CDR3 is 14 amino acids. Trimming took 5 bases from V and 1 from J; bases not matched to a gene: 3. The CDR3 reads CASSQGALQETQYF. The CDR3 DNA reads TGTGCCAGCAGCCAGGGGGCGCTCCAAGAGACCCAGTACTTC. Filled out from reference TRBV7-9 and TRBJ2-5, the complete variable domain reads DTGVSQNPRHKITKRGQNVTFRCDPISEHNRLYWYRQTLGQGPEFLTYFQNEAQLEKSRLLSDRFSAERPKGSFSTLEIQRTEQGDSAMYLCASSQGALQETQYFGPGTRLLVL.

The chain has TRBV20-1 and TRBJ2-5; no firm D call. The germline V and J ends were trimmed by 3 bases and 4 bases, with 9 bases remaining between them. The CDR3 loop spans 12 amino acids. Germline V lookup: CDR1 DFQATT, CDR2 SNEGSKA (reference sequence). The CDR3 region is CSASISAETQYF. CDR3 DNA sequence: TGCAGTGCTAGTATCAGTGCAGAGACCCAGTACTTC.

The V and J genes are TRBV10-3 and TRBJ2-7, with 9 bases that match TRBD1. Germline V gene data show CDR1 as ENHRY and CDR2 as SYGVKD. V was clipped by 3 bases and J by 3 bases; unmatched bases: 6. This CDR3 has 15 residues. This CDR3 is CAISDSRTGVYEQYF. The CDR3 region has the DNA TGTGCCATCAGTGATTCGAGGACAGGGGTCTACGAGCAGTACTTC.

The CDR3 coding sequence is TGCGCCAGCAGCCTTAGGCCAGAAGCTTTCTTT. The encoded protein is CASSLRPEAFF. This chain uses TRBV10-1 with TRBJ1-1; D is unresolved. Trimming shortened V by 6 bases and J by 8 bases, and 10 bases separated the two germline ends. CDR1 WNHNN and CDR2 SYGVQD come from the germline V gene (reference sequence). The CDR3 has 11 amino acids.

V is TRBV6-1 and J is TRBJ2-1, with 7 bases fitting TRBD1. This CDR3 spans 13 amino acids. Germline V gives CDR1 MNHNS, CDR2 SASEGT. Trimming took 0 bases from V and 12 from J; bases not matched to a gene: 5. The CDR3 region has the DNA TGTGCCAGCAGTGAAGCTTACAGGGACAGGCAGTTCTTC. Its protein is CASSEAYRDRQFF.

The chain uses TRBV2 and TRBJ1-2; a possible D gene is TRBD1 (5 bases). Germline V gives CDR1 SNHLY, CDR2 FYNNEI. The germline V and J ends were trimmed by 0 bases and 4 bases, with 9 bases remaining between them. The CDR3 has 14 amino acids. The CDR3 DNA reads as TGTGCCAGCAGTGAAGCGCGACAGTTCTATGGCTACACCTTC. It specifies CASSEARQFYGYTF.

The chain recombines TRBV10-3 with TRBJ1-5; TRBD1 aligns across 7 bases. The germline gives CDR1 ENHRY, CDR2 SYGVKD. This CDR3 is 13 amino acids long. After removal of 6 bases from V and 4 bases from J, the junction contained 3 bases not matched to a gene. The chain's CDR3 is CAISWDSNQPQHF. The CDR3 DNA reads TGTGCCATCAGCTGGGACAGTAATCAGCCCCAGCATTTT.

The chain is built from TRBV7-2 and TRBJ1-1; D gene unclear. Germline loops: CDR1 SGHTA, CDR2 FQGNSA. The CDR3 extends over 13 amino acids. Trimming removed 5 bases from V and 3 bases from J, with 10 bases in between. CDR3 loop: CASSRQYDTEAFF. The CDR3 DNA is TGTGCCAGCAGCCGACAATATGACACTGAAGCTTTCTTT.

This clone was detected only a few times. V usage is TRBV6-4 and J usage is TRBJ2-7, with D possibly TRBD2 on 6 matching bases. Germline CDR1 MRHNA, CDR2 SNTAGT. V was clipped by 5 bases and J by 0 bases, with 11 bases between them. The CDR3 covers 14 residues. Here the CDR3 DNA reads TGTGCCAGCAGTCTAGGCGGGGACTCCTACGAGCAGTACTTC. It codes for CASSLGGDSYEQYF.

As DNA, the CDR3 is TGTGCCAGCAGGGCCCGTGACAGGTTCACAGATACGCAGTATTTT. It codes for CASRARDRFTDTQYF. The chain has TRBV6-5 and TRBJ2-3; TRBD1 is a possible D gene (6 bases). V was clipped by 6 bases and J by 2 bases, with 15 bases between them. This CDR3 has 15 amino acids. The V gene's germline CDR1 is MNHEY and CDR2 SVGAGI.

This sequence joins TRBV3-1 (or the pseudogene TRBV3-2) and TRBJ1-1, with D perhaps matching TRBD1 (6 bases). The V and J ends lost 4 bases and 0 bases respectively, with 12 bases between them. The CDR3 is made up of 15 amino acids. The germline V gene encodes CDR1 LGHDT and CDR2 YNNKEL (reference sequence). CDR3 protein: CASSPETGMNTEAFF. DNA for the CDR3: TGTGCCAGCAGCCCCGAGACAGGAATGAACACTGAAGCTTTCTTT.